These 21 T cell receptor beta chains originate from one sample sequenced in a study of naive and memory T cell subsets. Study results and limitations: Naive repertoires, especially CD8, held a few larger clonotypes, possibly memory cells re-expressing CD45RA.

The beta constant-region primer was an equimolar mix of two oligonucleotides covering TRBC1 and TRBC2. Four rounds of PCR amplified the ligated cDNA using nested alpha and beta constant-region primers plus SP2. TCRdb redid the calling of the UMI-ligation and nested PCR reads with MiXCR, one entry per CDR3 protein. Among 99,000 or so distinct CDR3 sequences listed, roughly 15% were seen once. Their antigens remain unidentified. The sequencing sample was made of naive CD8+ T cells from blood. The receptors originated from a human donor in good health.

This clonotype came up many times. V and J are TRBV29-1 and TRBJ2-7; a possible D gene is TRBD1 (5 bases). CDR3 size: 14 residues. Looked up from germline, CDR1 is SQVTM and CDR2 is ANQGSEA. The V gene lost 3 bases and the J gene lost 0 bases, with 12 bases spanning the gap. The CDR3 nucleotides read TGCAGCGTTGATTCAGGGAATCCCTCCTACGAGCAGTACTTC. It specifies CSVDSGNPSYEQYF.

V usage is TRBV5-6 and J usage is TRBJ1-4; D unclear. The CDR3 has 13 residues. V was shortened by 4 bases and J by 3 bases, with 7 bases between the two germline ends. From germline, CDR1 is SGHDT and CDR2 YYEEEE. The CDR3 sequence is CASSDISNEKLFF. In DNA, the CDR3 is TGTGCCAGCAGCGATATCTCTAATGAAAAACTGTTTTTT. The complete variable domain, with remaining parts taken from reference TRBV5-6 and TRBJ1-4, reads DAGVTQSPTHLIKTRGQQVTLRCSPKSGHDTVSWYQQALGQGPQFIFQYYEEEERQRGNFPDRFSGHQFPNYSSELNVNALLLGDSALYLCASSDISNEKLFFGSGTQLSVL.

This chain uses TRBV4-3 with TRBJ1-2; no firm D call. V was pared by 0 bases and J by 4 bases, with 12 bases between. Germline CDR1 is LGHNA and CDR2 is YSLEER. The CDR3 is 15 residues long. CDR3 coding DNA: TGCGCCAGCAGCCAAGATCTTACCGTTTCCTATGGCTACACCTTC. Protein: CASSQDLTVSYGYTF.

In its sample, this clonotype was seen many times. This sequence joins TRBV12-3 or TRBV12-4 and TRBJ1-4; a possible D gene is TRBD1 (6 bases). V was trimmed by 3 bases and J by 8 bases, leaving 16 bases between them. CDR3 length: 15 residues. As DNA, the CDR3 is TGTGCCAGCAGTTTCAGTTCGGGGGGCGTCGAAAAACTGTTTTTT. It encodes CASSFSSGGVEKLFF.

At least ten counts were recorded for this clonotype. J is TRBJ2-7 and V is TRBV7-9, with D perhaps matching TRBD2 (5 bases). The V end was cut by 4 bases, the J end by 4 bases, with 8 bases between. Per germline, CDR1 SEHNR and CDR2 FQNEAQ (reference sequence). The CDR3 contains 12 residues. In DNA, the CDR3 is TGTGCCAGCAGCTCCTCGGGGTACGAGCAGTACTTC. Amino acids: CASSSSGYEQYF.

This clonotype turned up a few times. The chain recombines TRBV20-1 with TRBJ2-7; possible D gene TRBD1, 6 bases. Trimming removed 3 bases at V and 2 bases at J, with 11 bases between. CDR1 is DFQATT and CDR2 is SNEGSKA in the germline V gene (reference sequence). This CDR3 comprises 13 residues. The CDR3 region has the DNA TGCAGTGCTAGGGGGGCCAGGGCCTACGAGCAGTACTTC. Residues: CSARGARAYEQYF.

This clonotype was recorded at least ten times. The V gene is TRBV4-3, the J gene TRBJ2-1, with unresolved D. Trimming removed 0 bases at V and 4 bases at J, with 13 bases between. Germline V lookup: CDR1 LGHNA, CDR2 YSLEER. This CDR3 spans 16 amino acids. The CDR3 reads CASSQDSVSSYNEQFF. The CDR3, as DNA: TGCGCCAGCAGCCAAGATTCCGTGTCCTCTTACAATGAGCAGTTCTTC.

This clonotype was detected only a few times. V gene TRBV4-1 combines with J gene TRBJ2-1; D not resolved. The CDR3 extends over 16 amino acids. Trimming shortened V by 0 bases and J by 0 bases, and 9 bases separated the two germline ends. Per the germline V gene, CDR1 is MGHRA and CDR2 is YSYEKL. The CDR3 region has the DNA TGCGCCAGCAGCCAAGAGTGGACGGACTCCTACAATGAGCAGTTCTTC. Residues: CASSQEWTDSYNEQFF.

This clonotype was observed a handful of times. This chain links TRBV7-9 with TRBJ2-5; TRBD2 might be the D (6 bases). V lost 11 bases and J 10 bases, leaving 11 bases between the germline ends. The CDR3 loop spans 9 amino acids. The germline V gene encodes CDR1 SEHNR and CDR2 FQNEAQ (reference sequence). The CDR3 bases are TGTGCCGTCGTGCGGGGCCAGTACTTC. It encodes CAVVRGQYF. Full variable domain (missing parts from reference TRBV7-9 and TRBJ2-5): DTGVSQNPRHKITKRGQNVTFRCDPISEHNRLYWYRQTLGQGPEFLTYFQNEAQLEKSRLLSDRFSAERPKGSFSTLEIQRTEQGDSAMYLCAVVRGQYFGPGTRLLVL.

The sample holds a few counts of this clonotype. V is TRBV11-3 and J is TRBJ1-1; TRBD1 might be the D (6 bases). Trimming stripped 5 bases from V and 11 bases from J, with 12 bases between. The CDR3 loop spans 11 amino acids. Germline values: CDR1 SGHNT, CDR2 YENEEA. This CDR3 is CASSLGQLAFF. The CDR3 bases are TGTGCCAGCAGCCTGGGACAACTGGCTTTCTTT.

The chain uses TRBV10-3 and TRBJ1-2; D gene ambiguous. The CDR3 loop spans 12 amino acids. Germline CDR1 reads ENHRY; CDR2 reads SYGVKD. V shed 3 bases and J shed 8 bases, with 10 bases lying between them. The CDR3 nucleotides are TGTGCCATCAGTGATCCTGGAGGCGGCTACACCTTC. Translating it yields CAISDPGGGYTF.

The J gene is TRBJ1-3, the V gene TRBV27, with D unclear. The CDR3 is made up of 15 amino acids. CDR1 MNHEY and CDR2 SMNVEV come from the germline V gene (reference sequence). V was trimmed by 2 bases and J by 0 bases, leaving 8 bases between them. The CDR3 loop is CASSLNVNSGNTIYF. DNA of the CDR3: TGTGCCAGCAGTTTAAATGTAAACTCTGGAAACACCATATATTTT.

The chain recombines TRBV27 with TRBJ1-2, with 8 bases fitting TRBD1. The V gene's germline CDR1 is MNHEY and CDR2 SMNVEV (reference sequence). V gave up 6 bases and J gave up 3 bases; unmatched junction bases: 3. The CDR3 runs 13 residues. This CDR3 is CASRLGQDYGYTF. The CDR3, as DNA: TGTGCCAGCAGGCTGGGACAGGACTATGGCTACACCTTC.

This clonotype was recorded once. The chain employs TRBV16 and TRBJ1-1, with D possibly being TRBD1 (5 bases). V dropped 4 bases and J dropped 5 bases, with 11 bases sitting between them. Germline V CDR1 and CDR2: KGHSY, FQNENV. The length of the CDR3 is 13 residues. The CDR3 DNA is TGTGCCAGCAGCCGGCAGGAGGGGACTGAAGCTTTCTTT. Its translation: CASSRQEGTEAFF.

This clonotype occurred a few times. This rearrangement joins TRBV7-9 to TRBJ2-5; 7 nucleotides line up with TRBD1. The CDR3 extends over 14 amino acids. J gave up 4 bases and V 4 bases, and 6 bases lay outside the gene matches. The germline V gene encodes CDR1 SEHNR and CDR2 FQNEAQ (reference sequence). The CDR3 region is CASSSPGQRETQYF. Written as DNA, the CDR3 is TGTGCCAGCAGCTCGCCGGGACAGCGAGAGACCCAGTACTTC.

The V and J genes are TRBV24-1 and TRBJ1-2, with D hard to call. V was pared by 4 bases and J by 4 bases, with 9 bases between. Germline CDR1 KGHDR, CDR2 SFDVKD. This CDR3 region has 13 residues. The CDR3, as DNA: TGTGCCACCAGTGACCTTGCTGGCTATGGCTACACCTTC. Translating gives CATSDLAGYGYTF.

This clonotype has only a few counts. The chain combines TRBV19 with TRBJ2-7; TRBD1 or TRBD2 may be the D gene (5 bases each). V dropped 2 bases and J dropped 5 bases, with 16 bases sitting between them. CDR3 size: 15 residues. Germline V lookup: CDR1 LNHDA, CDR2 SQIVND (reference sequence). The CDR3 protein is CASSINGWQGDEQYF. As DNA, the CDR3 is TGTGCCAGTAGTATAAACGGTTGGCAGGGAGACGAGCAGTACTTC.

This rearrangement joins TRBV4-1 to TRBJ2-5; possibly TRBD1 or TRBD2 for D (6 bases each). The CDR3 contains 15 residues. The V end was cut by 3 bases, the J end by 4 bases, with 15 bases between. Germline lookup yields CDR1 MGHRA and CDR2 YSYEKL. The CDR3 spells CASSHAQGGGETQYF. CDR3 sequence (DNA): TGCGCCAGCAGCCACGCACAGGGAGGCGGAGAGACCCAGTACTTC.

This chain uses TRBV5-4 with TRBJ2-3, with TRBD2 as a possible D gene (6 bases). Trimming stripped 0 bases from V and 1 base from J, with 15 bases between. The germline CDR1 and CDR2 sequences are SGHNT and YYREEE (reference sequence). This CDR3 is built from 17 residues. CDR3 loop: CASSLEWGLPRTDTQYF. The CDR3 region has the DNA TGTGCCAGCAGCTTGGAATGGGGACTCCCTCGCACAGATACGCAGTATTTT. Filled out from reference TRBV5-4 and TRBJ2-3, the complete variable domain reads ETGVTQSPTHLIKTRGQQVTLRCSSQSGHNTVSWYQQALGQGPQFIFQYYREEENGRGNFPPRFSGLQFPNYSSELNVNALELDDSALYLCASSLEWGLPRTDTQYFGPGTRLTVL.

This clonotype showed up just a few times. The chain joins TRBV5-4 to TRBJ2-7; 8 bases are a match to TRBD1. The CDR3 runs to 14 residues. Germline V gives CDR1 SGHNT, CDR2 YYREEE (reference sequence). V trimming: 0 bases; J trimming: 5 bases; junction bases outside the gene matches: 4. As DNA, the CDR3 is TGTGCCAGCAGCTTGGTGGACAGGGTCCACGAGCAGTACTTC. Translated, it gives CASSLVDRVHEQYF.

There are many counts of this clonotype. The rearrangement uses TRBV10-3 and TRBJ2-6; TRBD1 aligns across 7 bases. The trim removed 6 bases at V and 3 bases at J, leaving 5 bases unmatched. Germline CDR1 is ENHRY and CDR2 is SYGVKD. The CDR3 spans 15 residues. CDR3 residues: CAIRRQGGGANVLTF. As DNA, the CDR3 is TGTGCCATCAGGAGACAGGGTGGTGGGGCCAACGTCCTGACTTTC.